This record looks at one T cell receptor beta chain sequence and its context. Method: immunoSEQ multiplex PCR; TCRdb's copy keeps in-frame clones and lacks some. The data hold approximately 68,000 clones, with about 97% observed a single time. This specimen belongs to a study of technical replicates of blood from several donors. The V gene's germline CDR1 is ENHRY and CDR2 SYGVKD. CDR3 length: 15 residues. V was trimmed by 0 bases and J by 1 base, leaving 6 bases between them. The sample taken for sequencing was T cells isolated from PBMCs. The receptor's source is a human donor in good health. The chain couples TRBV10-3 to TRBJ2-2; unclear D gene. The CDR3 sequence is CAISESTENTGELFF. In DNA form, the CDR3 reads TGTGCCATCAGTGAGTCTACAGAGAACACCGGGGAGCTGTTTTTT.